One T cell receptor (beta chain) is described in this entry. Its antigen remains unidentified. On sorted subsets, replicate PCRs used approximately 190 ng DNA, or roughly 30,000 T cell genomes. Sequenced by immunoSEQ multiplex PCR; TCRdb stores in-frame clones only, minus some. The sample comprises hundreds of thousands of clones, 95% to 97% of which are singletons, and about 0.32% rests with the top ten. This sample is part of a study of shared clonotypes between healthy human individuals. The V end was cut by 5 bases, the J end by 0 bases, with 8 bases between. Germline CDR1 MDHEN, CDR2 SYDVKM. The CDR3 runs to 14 residues. Free of recent acute infections or vaccinations, the donors were healthy HIV-negative adults. In CD8 memory, CD45RO+ cells were put together with CCR7-negative CD45RA+ TemRA cells. The study's findings and limits: Limitation of the genetic and exposure-history diversity represented came from the few donors.

The sequenced sample was memory CD8+ T cells sorted from blood. Described subset: CD45RO+ cells pooled with CCR7-negative TemRA cells. This receptor was taken from a young man in good health. The rearrangement uses TRBV28 and TRBJ1-5; D is unresolved. The DNA of the CDR3 is TGTGCCAGCAGTAGGTTAAGTAGCAATCAGCCCCAGCATTTT. It translates to CASSRLSSNQPQHF.